The source of this T cell receptor beta chain is a study of cytomegalovirus exposure and HLA in healthy donors. Study-wide results and caveats: Previously analyzed data showed that most TCR beta V segments were productive at a frequency of about 87% or about 30%. The records held CMV serostatus as the only immune exposure information.

PCR employed 60 Vbeta and 13 Jbeta primers. Profiling relied on immunoSEQ multiplex PCR, and the TCRdb table lists in-frame clones only, not all of them. The sample consists of about 160,000 clones, 65% to 85% of them appearing once. This CDR3 comprises 14 residues. Trimming cost V 5 bases and J 3 bases, with 13 bases left between them. CDR1 and CDR2 (germline): MNHNS, SASEGT. This clone was counted only a few times. The antigen is unknown. V is TRBV6-1 and J is TRBJ1-1; D might be TRBD1 (6 bases). Sequenced: PBMCs. The TCR sequence derives from a man aged 55 to 70 in good health and CMV-seronegative. CDR3 amino acids: CASSFQGRDTEAFF. The DNA for the CDR3 is TGTGCCAGCAGTTTTCAGGGGAGGGACACTGAAGCTTTCTTT.